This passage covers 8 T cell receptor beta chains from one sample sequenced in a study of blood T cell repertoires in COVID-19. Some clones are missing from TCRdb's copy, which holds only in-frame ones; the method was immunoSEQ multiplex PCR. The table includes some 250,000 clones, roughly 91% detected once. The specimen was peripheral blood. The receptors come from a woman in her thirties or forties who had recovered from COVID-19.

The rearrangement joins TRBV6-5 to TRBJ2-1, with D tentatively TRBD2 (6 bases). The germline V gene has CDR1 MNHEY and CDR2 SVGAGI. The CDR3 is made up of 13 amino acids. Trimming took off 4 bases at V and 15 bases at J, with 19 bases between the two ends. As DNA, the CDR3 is TGTGCCAGCAGTTCCCGGGTAGCGGAAGGGCGGTTCTTC. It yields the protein CASSSRVAEGRFF.

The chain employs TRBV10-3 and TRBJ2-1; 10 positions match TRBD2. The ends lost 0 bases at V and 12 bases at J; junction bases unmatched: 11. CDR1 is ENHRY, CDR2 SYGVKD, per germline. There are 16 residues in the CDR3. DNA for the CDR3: TGTGCCATCAGTGAGTCGACAGGACTAGCGGCGGGTGCGCAGTTCTTC. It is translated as CAISESTGLAAGAQFF.

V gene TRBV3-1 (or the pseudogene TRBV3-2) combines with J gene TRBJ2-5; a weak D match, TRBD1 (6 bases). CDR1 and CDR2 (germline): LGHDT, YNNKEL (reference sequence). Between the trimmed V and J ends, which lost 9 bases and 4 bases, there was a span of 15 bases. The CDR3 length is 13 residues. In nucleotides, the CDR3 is TGTGCCAGTCGTAGGGGGAGTGTAGAGACCCAGTACTTC. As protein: CASRRGSVETQYF.

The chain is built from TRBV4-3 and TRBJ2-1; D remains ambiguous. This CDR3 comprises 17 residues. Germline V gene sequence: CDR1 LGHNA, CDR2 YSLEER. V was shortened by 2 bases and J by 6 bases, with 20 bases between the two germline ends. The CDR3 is CASSQTPAHAWSNEQFF. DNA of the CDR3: TGCGCCAGCAGCCAAACCCCCGCACACGCATGGAGCAATGAGCAGTTCTTC.

CDR3 protein: CSAAGSPNEKLFF. The CDR3 bases are TGCAGCGCCGCGGGCAGCCCTAATGAAAAACTGTTTTTT. The chain links TRBV29-1 to TRBJ1-4; no clear D. Trimming took off 7 bases at V and 3 bases at J, with 12 bases between the two ends. Germline V gene lookup returns CDR1 SQVTM and CDR2 ANQGSEA. This CDR3 contains 13 residues.

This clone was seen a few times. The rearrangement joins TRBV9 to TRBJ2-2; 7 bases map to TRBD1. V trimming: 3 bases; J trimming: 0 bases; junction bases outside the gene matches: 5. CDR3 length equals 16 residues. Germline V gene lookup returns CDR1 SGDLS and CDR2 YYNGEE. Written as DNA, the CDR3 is TGTGCCAGCAGCGATGTGGACAGGCCGAACACCGGGGAGCTGTTTTTT. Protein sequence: CASSDVDRPNTGELFF.

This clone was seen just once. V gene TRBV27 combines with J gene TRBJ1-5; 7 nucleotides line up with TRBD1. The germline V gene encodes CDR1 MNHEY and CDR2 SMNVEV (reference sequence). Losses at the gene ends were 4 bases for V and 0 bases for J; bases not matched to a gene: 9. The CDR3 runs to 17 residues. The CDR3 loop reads CASSSRTGVYSNQPQHF. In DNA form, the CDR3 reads TGTGCCAGCAGTTCCCGAACAGGGGTGTATAGCAATCAGCCCCAGCATTTT.

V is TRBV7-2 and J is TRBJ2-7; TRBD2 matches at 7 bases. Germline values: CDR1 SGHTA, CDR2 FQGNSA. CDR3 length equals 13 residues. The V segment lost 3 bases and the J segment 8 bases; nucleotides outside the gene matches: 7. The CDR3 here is CASSFVGGEQQYV. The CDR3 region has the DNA TGTGCCAGCAGCTTCGTGGGGGGGGAGCAGCAGTACGTC.